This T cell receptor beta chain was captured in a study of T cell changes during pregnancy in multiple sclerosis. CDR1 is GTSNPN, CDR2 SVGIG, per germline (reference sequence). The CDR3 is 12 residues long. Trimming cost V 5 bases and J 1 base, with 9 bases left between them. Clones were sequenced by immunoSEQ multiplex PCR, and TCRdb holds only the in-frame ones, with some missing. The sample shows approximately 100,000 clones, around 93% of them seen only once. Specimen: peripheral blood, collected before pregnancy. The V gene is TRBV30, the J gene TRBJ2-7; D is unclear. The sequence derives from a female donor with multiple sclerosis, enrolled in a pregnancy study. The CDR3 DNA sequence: TGTGCCTGGCGCGGTTTGTCCTACGAGCAGTACTTC. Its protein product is CAWRGLSYEQYF. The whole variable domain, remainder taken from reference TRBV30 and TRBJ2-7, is SQTIHQWPATLVQPVGSPLSLECTVEGTSNPNLYWYRQAAGRGLQLLFYSVGIGQISSEVPQNLSASRPQDRQFILSSKKLLLSDSGFYLCAWRGLSYEQYFGPGTRLTVT.